The rows below give T cell receptor beta chains drawn from one sample of a study of T cell clones after liver transplantation. Assay used: immunoSEQ multiplex PCR; TCRdb lists only in-frame clones, some missing. The table records 95,000 to 110,000 clones, about 86% of them present only once. This material consisted of CD4+ T cells from blood, taken around 48 months after liver transplant. These receptors were obtained from a human patient who received a liver transplant. Some of the T cells might come from the graft donor. Both conserved end residues are part of each CDR3. The D gene is left open where the match is weak. The size field is filled for only some rows; it gives once, few, many or a size class.

>-|14|TRBJ1-5|TRBV7-9|-
CASSLLGSNQPQHF
TGTGCCAGCAGCTTGTTGGGGAGCAATCAGCCCCAGCATTTT
>TRBD1|16|TRBJ1-1|TRBV6-5|-
CASSYLTTGRNTEAFF
TGTGCCAGCAGTTACCTAACGACAGGGAGGAACACTGAAGCTTTCTTT
>-|18|TRBJ1-5|TRBV4-2|-
CASSHLWAQVNSNQPQHF
TGTGCCAGCAGCCACCTATGGGCCCAGGTTAATAGCAATCAGCCCCAGCATTTT
>-|15|TRBJ2-3|TRBV5-8|-
CAGYTRGLIIDTQYF
TGTGCCGGATATACTCGGGGGCTGATCATAGATACGCAGTATTTT
>TRBD2|18|TRBJ2-1|TRBV4-1|-
CASSQVQGLAGSYNEQFF
TGCGCCAGCAGCCAAGTTCAGGGACTAGCGGGGAGCTACAATGAGCAGTTCTTC
>-|13|TRBJ2-7|TRBV6-1|few
CASSQIQGPEQYF
TGTGCCAGCAGTCAAATACAGGGTCCCGAGCAGTACTTC
>-|17|TRBJ1-3|TRBV4-3|-
CASSQAVRGMGGNTIYF
TGCGCCAGCAGCCAAGCTGTAAGAGGAATGGGAGGAAACACCATATATTTT
>-|14|TRBJ1-5|TRBV6-1|-
CASIRDFTNQPQHF
TGTGCCAGTATCCGGGACTTTACGAATCAGCCCCAGCATTTT
>-|12|TRBJ1-2|TRBV18|many
CASSATPRGYTF
TGTGCCAGCTCAGCGACCCCGCGGGGCTACACCTTC
>-|14|TRBJ2-7|TRBV7-9|-
CASSYPGHSYEQYF
TGTGCCAGCAGTTACCCAGGACATTCCTACGAGCAGTACTTC
>-|18|TRBJ2-7|TRBV19|-
CASSPTGTAAALDYEQYF
TGTGCCAGTAGTCCAACCGGGACGGCGGCAGCCCTTGACTACGAGCAGTACTTC
>TRBD2|16|TRBJ2-3|TRBV7-2|once
CASSPRFLAGTDTQYF
TGTGCCAGCAGCCCCCGGTTTCTAGCGGGCACAGATACGCAGTATTTT
>-|17|TRBJ1-1|TRBV7-3|-
CASSPIGTVGMNTEAFF
TGTGCCAGCAGCCCTATTGGGACGGTTGGTATGAACACTGAAGCTTTCTTT
>-|15|TRBJ2-1|TRBV27|few
CASDPRGISYNEQFF
TGTGCCAGCGATCCCAGGGGAATCTCCTACAATGAGCAGTTCTTC
>TRBD2|16|TRBJ2-3|TRBV25-1|-
CASSESRGVRSDTQYF
TGTGCCAGCAGTGAATCACGGGGGGTAAGATCAGATACGCAGTATTTT
>-|17|TRBJ1-1|TRBV6-1|-
CASSEAFGGRLNTEAFF
TGTGCCAGCAGTGAAGCATTTGGGGGTCGCTTGAACACTGAAGCTTTCTTT
>TRBD1|12|TRBJ1-2|TRBV19|-
CASTPGGNGYTF
TGTGCCAGTACCCCAGGGGGAAATGGCTACACCTTC
>TRBD1|16|TRBJ1-4|TRBV5-1|once
CASSLGSGTGSEKLFF
TGCGCCAGCAGCTTGGGTTCGGGGACAGGGTCTGAAAAACTGTTTTTT
>-|13|TRBJ1-1|TRBV6-1|-
CATRRDENTEAFF
TGTGCCACTCGACGGGACGAGAACACTGAAGCTTTCTTT
>-|16|TRBJ1-2|TRBV19|few
CASSIPTGANNYGYTF
TGTGCCAGTAGTATACCCACGGGGGCGAACAACTATGGCTACACCTTC
>-|18|TRBJ2-2|TRBV19|-
CASTKSSSSFEGTGELFF
TGTGCCAGTACCAAATCGTCTTCGAGTTTTGAAGGTACCGGGGAGCTGTTTTTT
>-|14|TRBJ2-7|TRBV15|-
CATSREGGQAEQYF
TGTGCCACCAGCAGAGAAGGAGGGCAGGCCGAGCAGTACTTC
>TRBD1|14|TRBJ1-6|TRBV27|once
CASSWDRGLSPLHF
TGTGCCAGCAGTTGGGACAGGGGGCTTTCACCCCTCCACTTT
>-|14|TRBJ1-1|TRBV7-3|-
CASSLSGKNTEAFF
TGTGCCAGCAGCTTATCGGGAAAGAACACTGAAGCTTTCTTT
>-|14|TRBJ2-1|TRBV5-1|-
CASSSAWLDNEQFF
TGCGCCAGCAGCTCGGCGTGGCTAGACAATGAGCAGTTCTTC
>TRBD2|17|TRBJ2-1|TRBV7-2|-
CASSLVWGAGGNNEQFF
TGTGCCAGCAGCTTAGTATGGGGAGCGGGAGGGAACAATGAGCAGTTCTTC
>-|17|TRBJ2-7|TRBV7-2|-
CASSLQPLGAVSYEQYF
TGTGCCAGCAGCTTACAACCCCTCGGCGCAGTCTCCTACGAGCAGTACTTC
>TRBD2|15|TRBJ2-3|TRBV9|-
CASAGLAGYTDTQYF
TGTGCCAGCGCGGGACTAGCGGGTTACACAGATACGCAGTATTTT
>-|16|TRBJ2-1|TRBV7-9|-
CASSIGRGSSYNEQFF
TGTGCCAGCAGCATTGGGCGGGGCAGCTCCTACAATGAGCAGTTCTTC
>-|13|TRBJ2-7|TRBV5-4|-
CASTRGASYEQYF
TGTGCCAGCACCCGGGGGGCCTCCTACGAGCAGTACTTC
>-|15|TRBJ2-7|TRBV5-7|-
CASIKGVLSSYEQYF
TGTGCCAGCATTAAGGGGGTCCTCAGCTCCTACGAGCAGTACTTC
>-|12|TRBJ2-7|TRBV7-6|-
CASSPSSYEQYF
TGTGCCAGCAGCCCTAGCTCCTACGAGCAGTACTTC
>-|17|TRBJ2-5|TRBV7-2|-
CASSLEGRSQPQETQYF
TGTGCCAGCAGCTTAGAGGGTCGATCCCAGCCACAAGAGACCCAGTACTTC
>-|13|TRBJ1-1|TRBV7-3|many
CASSSAGTTEAFF
TGTGCCAGCAGCTCCGCGGGGACCACTGAAGCTTTCTTT
>-|15|TRBJ2-5|TRBV29-1|-
CSVEVQGTNRETQYF
TGCAGCGTTGAAGTACAGGGGACTAATCGAGAGACCCAGTACTTC
>TRBD1|13|TRBJ2-1|TRBV2|-
CAGSEDRFNEQFF
TGTGCCGGTAGCGAGGACAGGTTCAATGAGCAGTTCTTC
>-|12|TRBJ2-1|TRBV6-5|-
CASSEPYNEQFF
TGTGCCAGCAGTGAACCGTACAATGAGCAGTTCTTC
>TRBD1|14|TRBJ1-1|TRBV6-6|-
CASREDRVGTEAFF
TGTGCCAGCAGAGAGGACAGGGTGGGCACTGAAGCTTTCTTT
>-|14|TRBJ1-2|TRBV4-1|-
CASSQVGGADGYTF
TGCGCCAGCAGCCAAGTCGGGGGGGCCGATGGCTACACCTTC
>-|14|TRBJ1-5|TRBV30|-
CAWSADTSNQPQHF
TGTGCCTGGAGTGCGGACACTAGCAATCAGCCCCAGCATTTT
>-|14|TRBJ2-2|TRBV6-1|-
CASSEPSSTGELFF
TGTGCCAGCAGTGAACCCTCCAGCACCGGGGAGCTGTTTTTT
>-|15|TRBJ2-3|TRBV1|-
CTSSQEGLSTDTQYF
TGCACCAGCAGCCAAGAAGGACTTTCCACAGATACGCAGTATTTT
>TRBD1|13|TRBJ2-7|TRBV6-1|-
CASSERKGAEQYF
TGTGCCAGCAGTGAACGTAAGGGGGCCGAGCAGTACTTC
>TRBD1|15|TRBJ1-4|TRBV14|few
CASSQNRGRHEKLFF
TGTGCCAGCAGCCAGAACAGGGGGCGCCATGAAAAACTGTTTTTT
>-|13|TRBJ1-1|TRBV9|-
CASSVETDREAFF
TGTGCCAGCAGCGTAGAAACAGATCGTGAAGCTTTCTTT
>-|16|TRBJ2-3|TRBV10-3|-
CAIKGHYRDDTDTQYF
TGTGCCATCAAGGGCCACTACAGGGACGACACAGATACGCAGTATTTT
>-|12|TRBJ1-1|TRBV30|-
CAWSSENTEAFF
TGTGCCTGGAGTAGTGAGAACACTGAAGCTTTCTTT
>-|15|TRBJ1-3|TRBV5-1|-
CASSSDTGPGNTIYF
TGCGCCAGCAGCTCGGACACGGGTCCCGGAAACACCATATATTTT
>-|15|TRBJ2-1|TRBV6-5|-
CASSYSSGRRNEQFF
TGTGCCAGCAGTTACTCGTCCGGACGTCGGAATGAGCAGTTCTTC
>-|8|TRBJ2-2|TRBV7-6|-
CASGELFF
TGTGCTTCCGGGGAGCTGTTTTTT
>-|14|TRBJ2-7|TRBV4-1|-
CASSQEMGVERQYF
TGCGCCAGCAGCCAAGAAATGGGCGTAGAGCGGCAGTACTTC
>-|13|TRBJ2-7|TRBV5-1|-
CASSLVSAHEQYF
TGCGCCAGCAGCCTAGTAAGTGCTCACGAGCAGTACTTC
>-|13|TRBJ2-7|TRBV27|-
CASSPGGGARRYF
TGTGCCAGCAGTCCGGGAGGGGGCGCCCGTCGGTACTTC
>-|14|TRBJ2-7|TRBV27|-
CASSLRGPTHEQYF
TGTGCCAGCAGTTTAAGGGGACCGACCCACGAGCAGTACTTC
>TRBD2|13|TRBJ2-1|TRBV9|-
CASSVEGSGASFF
TGTGCCAGCAGCGTAGAGGGTAGCGGGGCCTCATTCTTC
>-|13|TRBJ1-5|TRBV15|-
CATSKRGVQPQHF
TGTGCCACCAGCAAAAGAGGTGTTCAGCCCCAGCATTTT
>-|13|TRBJ2-3|TRBV6-4|-
CATRAGSTDTQYF
TGTGCCACTCGAGCGGGCAGCACAGATACGCAGTATTTT
>-|18|TRBJ2-1|TRBV4-3|-
CASSQDPAGVGSYNEQFF
TGCGCCAGCAGCCAAGACCCCGCTGGGGTGGGCTCCTACAATGAGCAGTTCTTC
>-|15|TRBJ2-7|TRBV6-5|-
CASSYSRVGPYEQYF
TGTGCCAGCAGTTACTCGAGGGTAGGGCCCTACGAGCAGTACTTC